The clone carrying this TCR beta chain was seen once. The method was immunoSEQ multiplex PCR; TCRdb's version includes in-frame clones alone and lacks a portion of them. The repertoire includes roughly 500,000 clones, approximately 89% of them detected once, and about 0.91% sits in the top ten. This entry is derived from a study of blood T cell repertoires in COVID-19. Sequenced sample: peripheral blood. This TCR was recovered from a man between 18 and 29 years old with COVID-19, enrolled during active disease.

CDR3 sequence (DNA): TGCGCCAGCAGTGAGAGAGTAGGGGGAGAAGTGGGGTACAATGAGCAGTTCTTC. Amino acid sequence: CASSERVGGEVGYNEQFF. The chain joins TRBV10-2 to TRBJ2-1, with D possibly being TRBD1 (6 bases). V was shortened by 2 bases and J by 4 bases, with 21 bases between the two germline ends. The CDR3 totals 18 residues. The germline V gene has CDR1 WSHSY and CDR2 SAAADI.